This T cell receptor beta chain originates from a study of T cell responses to AZD1222 COVID-19 vaccine. With 5 bases removed from V and 7 bases from J, the gap between germline ends came to 11 bases. The CDR3 is 13 residues long. Germline CDR1 and CDR2: LNHDA and SQIVND (reference sequence). The study, taken as a whole, reports: Seropositive at baseline were only a handful of AZD1222 recipients.

This clone showed up just once. Its antigen remains unknown. The assay was immunoSEQ multiplex PCR, and TCRdb's table has in-frame clones only and misses some. Among hundreds of thousands of clones listed, almost 95% were seen once. V is TRBV19 and J is TRBJ1-4, with D uncertain. This clonotype was sampled from an adult who received the AZD1222 COVID-19 vaccine. Sequences were derived from peripheral blood, sampled 28 days after the second AZD1222 dose. The CDR3 sequence: CASSPERAEKLFF. The CDR3 region has the DNA TGTGCCAGTAGTCCAGAAAGAGCTGAAAAACTGTTTTTT.